A single sample gave rise to the 25 T cell receptor beta chains below, sequenced in a study of blood T cell repertoires in COVID-19. This table comes from immunoSEQ multiplex PCR, and its TCRdb copy is limited to in-frame clones, with some not included. Here the sample spans roughly 250,000 clones, roughly four fifths being singletons. What was sequenced was PBMCs or T cells enriched from blood (not recorded which). These receptors were taken from a woman aged 40 to 50 who had been exposed to COVID-19.

The rearrangement links TRBV5-6 to TRBJ2-2; D may be TRBD2 (6 bases). V was shortened by 5 bases and J by 5 bases, with 19 bases between the two germline ends. Germline V gene sequence: CDR1 SGHDT, CDR2 YYEEEE. CDR3 length: 16 amino acids. The CDR3 DNA reads TGTGCCAGCAGTCAACTGGGGCCAGGGAGGACCGGGGAGCTGTTTTTT. It encodes CASSQLGPGRTGELFF.

The chain joins TRBV29-1 to TRBJ2-3; 8 bases are a match to TRBD1. Per the germline V gene, CDR1 is SQVTM and CDR2 is ANQGSEA. CDR3 length: 14 residues. Trimming removed 5 bases from V and 2 bases from J; junction bases left unmatched: 6. The CDR3 DNA sequence: TGCAGCGTTACAGGACAGGGTATCACAGATACGCAGTATTTT. Its translation is CSVTGQGITDTQYF.

The CDR3 DNA is TGCAGTGCTAAATTCGGTCACACCATATATTTT. The encoded protein is CSAKFGHTIYF. This chain joins TRBV20-1 and TRBJ1-3; D ambiguous. V was cut by 4 bases and J by 8 bases, with 9 bases left in between. This CDR3 is 11 amino acids long. In germline, CDR1 is DFQATT, CDR2 SNEGSKA (reference sequence).

The chain carries TRBV5-1 and TRBJ1-1, with D tentatively TRBD1 (6 bases). V was trimmed by 6 bases and J by 8 bases, leaving 11 bases between them. CDR1 and CDR2 from the germline V gene are SGHRS and YFSETQ. This CDR3 is 11 amino acids long. Here the CDR3 DNA reads TGCGCCAGCACAGGGGTGGGAGAAGCTTTCTTT. Its protein is CASTGVGEAFF.

The chain couples TRBV9 to TRBJ1-2, with D maybe TRBD1 (5 bases). V dropped 4 bases and J dropped 3 bases, with 19 bases sitting between them. The CDR3 spans 16 residues. Germline CDR1 is SGDLS and CDR2 is YYNGEE. Here the CDR3 DNA reads TGTGCCAGCAGCCCAACGGGGGGGGAGGTATACTATGGCTACACCTTC. As protein: CASSPTGGEVYYGYTF. Looking up the rest from reference TRBV9 and TRBJ1-2 gives the full variable domain: DSGVTQTPKHLITATGQRVTLRCSPRSGDLSVYWYQQSLDQGLQFLIQYYNGEERAKGNILERFSAQQFPDLHSELNLSSLELGDSALYFCASSPTGGEVYYGYTFGSGTRLTVV.

The rearrangement joins TRBV28 to TRBJ1-4; D ambiguous. The CDR3 contains 12 residues. The germline V gene has CDR1 MDHEN and CDR2 SYDVKM. The V end lost 1 base, the J end lost 11 bases, and 8 bases lay between the germline ends. CDR3 sequence (DNA): TGTGCCAGCAGTTTATCCGGTATCAAACTGTTTTTT. It yields the protein CASSLSGIKLFF.

This rearrangement joins TRBV19 to TRBJ1-6; 10 bases map to TRBD1. This CDR3 has 16 amino acids. The V segment lost 4 bases and the J segment 4 bases; nucleotides outside the gene matches: 4. CDR1 and CDR2 (germline): LNHDA, SQIVND (reference sequence). CDR3 residues: CASSRQGATYNSPLHF. The DNA for the CDR3 is TGTGCCAGTAGTAGACAGGGGGCAACATATAATTCACCCCTCCACTTT.

The V and J genes are TRBV29-1 and TRBJ2-1; D gene ambiguous. This CDR3 contains 13 residues. Per germline, CDR1 SQVTM and CDR2 ANQGSEA. Trimming removed 4 bases from V and 0 bases from J, with 7 bases in between. The CDR3 nucleotides read TGCAGCGTTGCTCGGAGCTCCTACAATGAGCAGTTCTTC. Protein sequence: CSVARSSYNEQFF.

The chain links TRBV2 to TRBJ1-5, with D tentatively TRBD1 (6 bases). Trimming removed 1 base from V and 5 bases from J, with 15 bases in between. The V gene's germline CDR1 is SNHLY and CDR2 FYNNEI. CDR3 size: 16 residues. The CDR3 DNA follows: TGTGCCAGCAGTGAAGAGGGCAGGGGAGGGGATCAGCCCCAGCATTTT. Residues: CASSEEGRGGDQPQHF.

The chain joins TRBV5-6 to TRBJ1-5; no reliable D call. Trimming left V 0 bases short and J 0 bases short, with 7 bases between. CDR1 SGHDT and CDR2 YYEEEE come from the germline V gene. The CDR3 is 15 residues long. For the CDR3, the DNA is TGTGCCAGCAGCTTGGTGAGGAGTAGCAATCAGCCCCAGCATTTT. Residues: CASSLVRSSNQPQHF.

V usage is TRBV28 and J usage is TRBJ2-7; TRBD1 aligns across 7 bases. This CDR3 contains 15 residues. The V gene end was trimmed by 6 bases and the J gene end by 3 bases; junction bases not matched to a gene: 11. CDR1 and CDR2 (germline): MDHEN, SYDVKM. CDR3 coding DNA: TGTGCCAGCAGCCTCCCGGGTGACAGGGTCTACGAGCAGTACTTC. It is translated as CASSLPGDRVYEQYF. Full variable domain (rest looked up from reference TRBV28 and TRBJ2-7): DVKVTQSSRYLVKRTGEKVFLECVQDMDHENMFWYRQDPGLGLRLIYFSYDVKMKEKGDIPEGYSVSREKKERFSLILESASTNQTSMYLCASSLPGDRVYEQYFGPGTRLTVT.

The genes are TRBV6-2 or TRBV6-3 and TRBJ1-1; no definite D call. From germline, CDR1 is MNHEY and CDR2 SVGEGT. The CDR3 is made up of 15 amino acids. Trimming took 1 base from V and 1 from J, leaving 10 bases between them. The CDR3 reads CASSYLGRENTEAFF. The DNA of the CDR3 is TGTGCCAGCAGTTACTTGGGCCGGGAGAACACTGAAGCTTTCTTT.

The chain carries TRBV28 and TRBJ1-5; D might be TRBD1 (6 bases). Germline assignment: CDR1 MDHEN and CDR2 SYDVKM. V lost 8 bases and J lost 3, with 11 bases in between. The CDR3 is 13 amino acids. The CDR3 coding sequence is TGTGCCAGCGGGGGCCTCGCCAATCAGCCCCAGCATTTT. It yields the protein CASGGLANQPQHF.

The chain carries TRBV29-1 and TRBJ2-1; 7 nucleotides line up with TRBD2. V was pared by 4 bases and J by 0 bases, with 3 bases of the junction left unmatched. Per germline, CDR1 SQVTM and CDR2 ANQGSEA. There are 14 residues in the CDR3. CDR3 amino acids: CSVGGGGSYNEQFF. CDR3 sequence (DNA): TGCAGCGTTGGAGGCGGGGGCTCCTACAATGAGCAGTTCTTC.

The gene calls are TRBV9 and TRBJ2-5, with 7 bases identical to TRBD1. The CDR3 extends over 14 amino acids. The V gene's germline CDR1 is SGDLS and CDR2 YYNGEE. V lost 7 bases, J lost 1 base, and 7 bases stayed unmatched. The CDR3 DNA sequence: TGTGCCAGCGGAGAGGGACAGCTCCAAGAGACCCAGTACTTC. Its protein product is CASGEGQLQETQYF.

Only one count was recorded for this clone. The chain is built from TRBV7-6 and TRBJ1-3, with 8 bases identical to TRBD1. Germline assignment: CDR1 SGHVS and CDR2 FNYEAQ. The CDR3 runs to 13 residues. With V trimmed by 5 bases and J by 9 bases, 6 bases remained unmatched. The CDR3 protein is CASSPDRVSTIYF. The CDR3 nucleotides read TGTGCCAGCAGCCCGGACAGGGTGAGCACCATATATTTT.

The chain is built from TRBV19 and TRBJ1-1; D unresolved. The V gene lost 6 bases and the J gene lost 3 bases, with 5 bases spanning the gap. Germline V gene data show CDR1 as LNHDA and CDR2 as SQIVND (reference sequence). CDR3 length: 11 amino acids. The CDR3 region has the DNA TGTGCCAGTAGGGCAGACACTGAAGCTTTCTTT. This codes for CASRADTEAFF. Supplemented by reference TRBV19 and TRBJ1-1, the full variable domain reads DGGITQSPKYLFRKEGQNVTLSCEQNLNHDAMYWYRQDPGQGLRLIYYSQIVNDFQKGDIAEGYSVSREKKESFPLTVTSAQKNPTAFYLCASRADTEAFFGQGTRLTVV.

This clone appeared a single time. The chain combines TRBV29-1 with TRBJ2-3; D is perhaps TRBD1 (5 bases). The CDR3 runs 13 residues. Trimming cost V 7 bases and J 3 bases, with 14 bases left between them. Germline assignment: CDR1 SQVTM and CDR2 ANQGSEA. This CDR3 is CSAERAGTDTQYF. The CDR3 DNA sequence: TGCAGCGCCGAAAGGGCAGGGACAGATACGCAGTATTTT.

The chain's CDR3 is CASSQDGPRWTGANVLTF. CDR3 DNA sequence: TGCGCCAGCAGCCAAGATGGTCCCAGGTGGACTGGGGCCAACGTCCTGACTTTC. V usage is TRBV4-3 and J usage is TRBJ2-6; D unclear. V lost 0 bases and J 2 bases, leaving 14 bases between the germline ends. Germline values: CDR1 LGHNA, CDR2 YSLEER. The CDR3 has 18 residues.

The chain uses TRBV7-2 and TRBJ1-4; 11 bases match TRBD1. The germline gives CDR1 SGHTA, CDR2 FQGNSA. V lost 3 bases to trimming and J lost 7 bases; unmatched junction nucleotides: 4. The CDR3 has 15 amino acids. CDR3 coding DNA: TGTGCCAGCAGCTTGAGTGGGACAGGGGGTGAAAAACTGTTTTTT. Encoded protein: CASSLSGTGGEKLFF.

This clone has only one observation. One end of the junction is discordant with germline, which a read error may explain. The gene calls are TRBV6-5 and TRBJ1-1; possibly TRBD1 for D (6 bases). This CDR3 region has 12 residues. Germline values: CDR1 MNHEY, CDR2 SVGAGI. The CDR3 nucleotides are TGTGCCACCGCAACAGGGAACGCTGAAGCTTTCTTT. Translation gives CATATGNAEAFF.

This clone was found a few times. This rearrangement joins TRBV24-1 to TRBJ2-3; 11 bases align to TRBD1. This CDR3 spans 18 amino acids. Germline assignment: CDR1 KGHDR and CDR2 SFDVKD. V trimming: 2 bases; J trimming: 6 bases; junction bases outside the gene matches: 12. In nucleotides, the CDR3 is TGTGCCACCAGTGATTCGCCCGGGACAGGGGGTGAATCGGATACGCAGTATTTT. Translation gives CATSDSPGTGGESDTQYF.

This rearrangement joins TRBV5-5 to TRBJ2-5; 7 bases are shared with TRBD2. Germline CDR1 SGHKS, CDR2 YYEKEE (reference sequence). The CDR3 runs to 15 residues. Trimming cost V 4 bases and J 1 base; bases outside gene matches: 7. CDR3: CASSRGLLGQETQYF. CDR3 nucleotides: TGTGCCAGCAGCCGGGGACTATTGGGCCAAGAGACCCAGTACTTC.

The CDR3 DNA is TGCGCCAGCAGCTTGGTCGGGTCAGAGGGCTACACCTTC. Protein: CASSLVGSEGYTF. This chain joins TRBV5-1 and TRBJ1-2; D not resolved. CDR3 length: 13 residues. Germline assignment: CDR1 SGHRS and CDR2 YFSETQ. V was clipped by 0 bases and J by 8 bases, with 11 bases between them. Filled out from reference TRBV5-1 and TRBJ1-2, the complete variable domain reads KAGVTQTPRYLIKTRGQQVTLSCSPISGHRSVSWYQQTPGQGLQFLFEYFSETQRNKGNFPGRFSGRQFSNSRSEMNVSTLELGDSALYLCASSLVGSEGYTFGSGTRLTVV.

The V call is TRBV7-9, the J call TRBJ2-5, with 9 nucleotides matching TRBD2. V was clipped by 6 bases and J by 5 bases; unmatched bases: 10. Germline CDR1 reads SEHNR; CDR2 reads FQNEAQ (reference sequence). The CDR3 extends over 15 amino acids. The CDR3 loop reads CASRPRGGGGETQYF. CDR3 in DNA: TGTGCCAGCAGACCCCGCGGGGGGGGCGGGGAGACCCAGTACTTC.